The next 27 T cell receptor beta chains were all read from a single sample in a study of long-term antiretroviral therapy in people with HIV. This was the immunoSEQ v3.0 assay at survey level. Produced via immunoSEQ multiplex PCR; TCRdb's table is partial and in-frame only. The sample holds more than 25,000 clones, 80% to 95% seen once. The material was unsorted PBMCs, obtained 3.1 years after starting antiretroviral therapy. Source of these receptors: a man younger than 35 with HIV.

V usage is TRBV11-3 and J usage is TRBJ2-3, with D possibly being TRBD2 (6 bases). CDR1 and CDR2 (germline): SGHNT, YENEEA. There are 16 residues in the CDR3. V was trimmed by 4 bases and J by 3 bases, leaving 17 bases between them. The DNA for the CDR3 is TGTGCCAGCAGCTCTTACAGCGTGGGGGGTACAGATACGCAGTATTTT. Its protein product is CASSSYSVGGTDTQYF.

This chain connects TRBV29-1 to TRBJ2-7, with TRBD1 as a possible D gene (6 bases). The V end was cut by 6 bases, the J end by 3 bases, with 9 bases between. CDR1 is SQVTM and CDR2 is ANQGSEA in the germline V gene. The CDR3 covers 11 residues. DNA for the CDR3: TGCAGCGTCGCGGACAGCTACGAGCAGTACTTC. Amino acid sequence: CSVADSYEQYF.

The genes are TRBV6-5 and TRBJ1-1; D gene unclear. With 2 bases removed from V and 2 bases from J, the gap between germline ends came to 6 bases. The CDR3 consists of 13 residues. The germline V gene encodes CDR1 MNHEY and CDR2 SVGAGI. CDR3 sequence reads: CASSYVENTEAFF. The DNA of the CDR3 is TGTGCCAGCAGTTACGTCGAAAACACTGAAGCTTTCTTT.

This chain joins TRBV5-6 and TRBJ2-6, with 7 bases that match TRBD1. V dropped 4 bases and J dropped 2; count of bases not matched to a gene: 3. The CDR3 contains 15 residues. Germline loops: CDR1 SGHDT, CDR2 YYEEEE. In nucleotides, the CDR3 is TGTGCCAGCAGCGCAACAGGGGCTGGGGCCAACGTCCTGACTTTC. It codes for CASSATGAGANVLTF. Looking up the rest from reference TRBV5-6 and TRBJ2-6 gives the full variable domain: DAGVTQSPTHLIKTRGQQVTLRCSPKSGHDTVSWYQQALGQGPQFIFQYYEEEERQRGNFPDRFSGHQFPNYSSELNVNALLLGDSALYLCASSATGAGANVLTFGAGSRLTVL.

CDR3 bases: TGTGCCTGGAGTGTAACTCGGACCTTGAATTGGGAGCTGTTTTTT. Its translation: CAWSVTRTLNWELFF. V usage is TRBV30 and J usage is TRBJ2-2; D remains ambiguous. Germline V gene sequence: CDR1 GTSNPN, CDR2 SVGIG (reference sequence). Deletions cut 0 bases from V and 9 bases from J, with 17 bases between. The CDR3 has 15 amino acids.

The chain is built from TRBV10-2 and TRBJ2-7; 11 bases align to TRBD2. Germline values: CDR1 WSHSY, CDR2 SAAADI. CDR3 length: 18 residues. Losses at the gene ends were 0 bases for V and 0 bases for J; bases not matched to a gene: 7. Written as DNA, the CDR3 is TGCGCCAGCAGTGAGTCCACTAGCGGGGGATCCAACTCCTACGAGCAGTACTTC. The encoded protein is CASSESTSGGSNSYEQYF.

The rearrangement joins TRBV30 to TRBJ1-1; D unclear. Germline assignment: CDR1 GTSNPN and CDR2 SVGIG (reference sequence). CDR3 length equals 12 residues. Trimming left V 6 bases short and J 1 base short, with 9 bases between. CDR3 nucleotides: TGTGCCTGTTTGGATAAGAACACTGAAGCTTTCTTT. Translating gives CACLDKNTEAFF.

The V call is TRBV6-5, the J call TRBJ1-3, with a tentative D call TRBD1 (5 bases). The CDR3 runs to 15 residues. Germline V gene data show CDR1 as MNHEY and CDR2 as SVGAGI. Trimming took 5 bases from V and 2 from J, leaving 13 bases between them. The CDR3 is CASSTPRVAGNTIYF. CDR3 DNA sequence: TGTGCCAGCAGTACCCCCAGGGTAGCTGGAAACACCATATATTTT.

With regard to this clone: Because the CDR3 is missing its conserved closing phenylalanine or tryptophan, this is likely a read error. V gene TRBV9 combines with J gene TRBJ1-2; possible D gene TRBD1, 6 bases. V was clipped by 0 bases and J by 5 bases, with 8 bases between them. Germline CDR1 is SGDLS and CDR2 is YYNGEE. This CDR3 region has 13 residues. Here the CDR3 reads CASSVGQGYGYTV. CDR3 sequence (DNA): TGTGCCAGCAGCGTAGGCCAGGGGTATGGCTACACCGTC.

The CDR3 is CASSLVGGEQYF. CDR3 DNA: TGTGCCAGCAGCTTAGTGGGGGGCGAGCAGTACTTC. The rearrangement links TRBV11-2 to TRBJ2-7, with D possibly TRBD2 on 6 matching bases. This CDR3 region has 12 residues. The germline V and J ends were trimmed by 1 base and 6 bases, with 7 bases remaining between them. Germline V gene sequence: CDR1 SGHAT, CDR2 FQNNGV.

The rearrangement uses TRBV7-8 and TRBJ2-1, with D maybe TRBD1 (6 bases). The germline V gene has CDR1 SGHVS and CDR2 FQNEAQ. The CDR3 covers 16 residues. Trimming shortened V by 1 base and J by 4 bases, and 14 bases separated the two germline ends. The CDR3: CASSLDGTLEYNEQFF. CDR3 in DNA: TGTGCCAGCAGCTTAGATGGGACACTGGAATACAATGAGCAGTTCTTC.

The chain combines TRBV4-3 with TRBJ1-1, with no clear D. This CDR3 spans 14 amino acids. Germline CDR1 reads LGHNA; CDR2 reads YSLEER. The V and J ends lost 4 bases and 2 bases respectively, with 11 bases between them. The DNA for the CDR3 is TGCGCCAGCAGCCCCGGTGGTAAAAACACTGAAGCTTTCTTT. It codes for CASSPGGKNTEAFF.

V gene TRBV15 combines with J gene TRBJ2-3, with unresolved D. Per the germline V gene, CDR1 is LNHNV and CDR2 is YYDKDF (reference sequence). There are 12 residues in the CDR3. Trimming pared 3 bases from V and 5 bases from J, leaving 6 bases between. CDR3 DNA: TGTGCCACCAGCAGGGAGAGAGATACGCAGTATTTT. It is translated as CATSRERDTQYF. Full variable domain (rest looked up from reference TRBV15 and TRBJ2-3): DAMVIQNPRYQVTQFGKPVTLSCSQTLNHNVMYWYQQKSSQAPKLLFHYYDKDFNNEADTPDNFQSRRPNTSFCFLDIRSPGLGDTAMYLCATSRERDTQYFGPGTRLTVL.

V and J are TRBV29-1 and TRBJ2-2; 7 nucleotides match TRBD2. This CDR3 contains 16 residues. The trim removed 5 bases at V and 6 bases at J, leaving 15 bases unmatched. The germline CDR1 and CDR2 sequences are SQVTM and ANQGSEA. The CDR3 DNA reads TGCAGCGTTCCATGCAAGGGGCGGGAGTGTGCCGGGGAGCTGTTTTTT. Residues: CSVPCKGRECAGELFF.

This clone was counted once. The chain recombines TRBV11-1 with TRBJ1-1, with TRBD1 identical over 7 bases. The germline V gene has CDR1 SGHAT and CDR2 FQDESV (reference sequence). V shed 3 bases, J shed 4 bases, and the junction held 5 bases outside the gene matches. This CDR3 has 14 residues. CDR3 region: CASSLVEGATEAFF. CDR3 DNA sequence: TGTGCCAGCAGCTTGGTAGAGGGGGCCACTGAAGCTTTCTTT.

This chain connects TRBV7-9 to TRBJ1-3, with D possibly TRBD1 on 5 matching bases. The CDR3 totals 14 residues. Germline V gene lookup returns CDR1 SEHNR and CDR2 FQNEAQ (reference sequence). V lost 1 base to trimming and J lost 2 bases, with 6 bases between them. This chain's CDR3 is CASSLVGAGNTIYF. The DNA for the CDR3 is TGTGCCAGCAGCTTAGTAGGGGCTGGAAACACCATATATTTT.

The count of this clone is one. This chain joins TRBV7-9 and TRBJ1-1; tentatively, D is TRBD1 (5 bases). This CDR3 has 15 amino acids. Trimming took 1 base from V and 4 from J, leaving 13 bases between them. Germline V gene lookup returns CDR1 SEHNR and CDR2 FQNEAQ (reference sequence). The DNA of the CDR3 is TGTGCCAGCAGCTTAGAGACCCTCGGGGGCACTGAAGCTTTCTTT. Its translation: CASSLETLGGTEAFF. The full variable domain, in which reference TRBV7-9 and TRBJ1-1 provide the parts outside the CDR3, is DTGVSQNPRHKITKRGQNVTFRCDPISEHNRLYWYRQTLGQGPEFLTYFQNEAQLEKSRLLSDRFSAERPKGSFSTLEIQRTEQGDSAMYLCASSLETLGGTEAFFGQGTRLTVV.

The chain joins TRBV4-3 to TRBJ1-1; no firm D call. Germline values: CDR1 LGHNA, CDR2 YSLEER. V lost 0 bases and J lost 0, with 14 bases in between. The CDR3 contains 17 residues. The CDR3 sequence: CASSQEILSWLNTEAFF. As DNA, the CDR3 is TGCGCCAGCAGCCAAGAAATTTTGTCCTGGTTGAACACTGAAGCTTTCTTT.

V is TRBV7-2 and J is TRBJ1-4; the D is unclear. Germline values: CDR1 SGHTA, CDR2 FQGNSA. V dropped 5 bases and J dropped 10 bases, with 20 bases sitting between them. This CDR3 is 15 amino acids long. CDR3 amino acids: CASSPATNNIGKLFF. The CDR3 nucleotides are TGTGCCAGCAGCCCCGCGACAAACAATATAGGAAAACTGTTTTTT.

The rearrangement joins TRBV7-2 to TRBJ2-3; D gene uncertain. The germline V and J ends were trimmed by 1 base and 4 bases, with 12 bases remaining between them. This CDR3 is 15 amino acids long. Germline V gives CDR1 SGHTA, CDR2 FQGNSA. This CDR3 reads CASSLGARTPDTQYF. For the CDR3, the DNA is TGTGCCAGCAGCTTAGGTGCCCGGACCCCAGATACGCAGTATTTT. Using reference TRBV7-2 and TRBJ2-3 for the parts outside the CDR3, the full variable domain is GAGVSQSPSNKVTEKGKDVELRCDPISGHTALYWYRQSLGQGLEFLIYFQGNSAPDKSGLPSDRFSAERTGGSVSTLTIQRTQQEDSAVYLCASSLGARTPDTQYFGPGTRLTVL.

The V call is TRBV19, the J call TRBJ2-5; tentative D call: TRBD1 (6 bases). The V gene lost 5 bases and the J gene lost 4 bases, with 17 bases spanning the gap. The CDR3 contains 15 residues. Germline CDR1 reads LNHDA; CDR2 reads SQIVND (reference sequence). The CDR3 sequence is CASSYNPRGGETQYF. The CDR3 nucleotides are TGTGCCAGTAGTTACAACCCCAGGGGCGGAGAGACCCAGTACTTC.

The chain joins TRBV20-1 to TRBJ1-2; weak D call: TRBD1 (6 bases). V lost 6 bases and J lost 9, with 14 bases in between. The CDR3 is 11 residues long. Germline values: CDR1 DFQATT, CDR2 SNEGSKA (reference sequence). The CDR3 DNA follows: TGCAGTGCGTCACAGGGCCGGAGCTACACCTTC. Its protein is CSASQGRSYTF.

The V and J genes are TRBV30 and TRBJ2-1; D uncertain. Germline V gene sequence: CDR1 GTSNPN, CDR2 SVGIG (reference sequence). The CDR3 is 15 amino acids. V was cut by 2 bases and J by 4 bases, with 15 bases left in between. Here the CDR3 reads CAWSSGQLQYNEQFF. The CDR3 region has the DNA TGTGCCTGGAGTTCAGGTCAACTTCAATACAATGAGCAGTTCTTC.

V gene TRBV11-2 combines with J gene TRBJ1-2, with a weak D call TRBD1 (5 bases). Germline V gene sequence: CDR1 SGHAT, CDR2 FQNNGV. This CDR3 has 15 residues. The V end was cut by 0 bases, the J end by 1 base, with 9 bases between. CDR3: CASSLDFGGNYGYTF. The CDR3, as DNA: TGTGCCAGCAGCTTAGATTTTGGGGGTAACTATGGCTACACCTTC.

CDR3 coding DNA: TGTGCCAGCAGCAGGCCGGGACTCCTCTACGAGCAGTACTTC. Translating gives CASSRPGLLYEQYF. The genes are TRBV5-4 and TRBJ2-7; D is possibly TRBD2 (6 bases). Germline V lookup: CDR1 SGHNT, CDR2 YYREEE (reference sequence). V shed 4 bases and J shed 3 bases, with 14 bases lying between them. The length of the CDR3 is 14 residues.

This clone was counted between two and nine times. The chain employs TRBV6-5 and TRBJ1-1; the D gene is possibly TRBD1 (5 bases). CDR1 is MNHEY and CDR2 is SVGAGI in the germline V gene. The CDR3 covers 12 residues. V was cut by 5 bases and J by 8 bases, with 12 bases left in between. CDR3 residues: CASSGQGAEAFF. DNA for the CDR3: TGTGCCAGCAGTGGCCAAGGGGCAGAAGCTTTCTTT.

This rearrangement joins TRBV30 to TRBJ2-7, with no clear D. There are 13 residues in the CDR3. Trimming stripped 1 base from V and 5 bases from J, with 12 bases between. Germline CDR1 and CDR2: GTSNPN and SVGIG (reference sequence). CDR3 protein: CAWSGGFLDEQYF. The CDR3 DNA follows: TGTGCCTGGAGTGGAGGATTTCTCGACGAGCAGTACTTC. Using reference TRBV30 and TRBJ2-7 for the parts outside the CDR3, the full variable domain is SQTIHQWPATLVQPVGSPLSLECTVEGTSNPNLYWYRQAAGRGLQLLFYSVGIGQISSEVPQNLSASRPQDRQFILSSKKLLLSDSGFYLCAWSGGFLDEQYFGPGTRLTVT.